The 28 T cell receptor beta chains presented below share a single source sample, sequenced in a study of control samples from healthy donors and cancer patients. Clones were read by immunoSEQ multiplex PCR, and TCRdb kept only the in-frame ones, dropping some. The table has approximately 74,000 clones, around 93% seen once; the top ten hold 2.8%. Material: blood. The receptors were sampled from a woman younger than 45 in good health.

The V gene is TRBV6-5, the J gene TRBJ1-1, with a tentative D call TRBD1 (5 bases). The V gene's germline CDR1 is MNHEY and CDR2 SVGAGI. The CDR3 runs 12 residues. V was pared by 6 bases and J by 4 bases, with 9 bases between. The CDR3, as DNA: TGTGCCAGCAGAGTGGGGGGCACTGAAGCTTTCTTT. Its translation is CASRVGGTEAFF.

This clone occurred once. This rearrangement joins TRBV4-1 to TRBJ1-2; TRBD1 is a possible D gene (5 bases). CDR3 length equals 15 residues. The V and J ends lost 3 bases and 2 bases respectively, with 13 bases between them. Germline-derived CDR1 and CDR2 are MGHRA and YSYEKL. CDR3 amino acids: CASSHSKGVNYGYTF. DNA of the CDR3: TGCGCCAGCAGCCATTCCAAAGGGGTAAACTATGGCTACACCTTC.

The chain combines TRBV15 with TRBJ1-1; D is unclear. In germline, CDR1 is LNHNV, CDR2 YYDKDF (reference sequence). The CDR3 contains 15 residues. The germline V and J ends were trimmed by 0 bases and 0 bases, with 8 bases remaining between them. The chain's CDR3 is CATSRDSAMNTEAFF. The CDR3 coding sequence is TGTGCCACCAGCAGAGATTCCGCGATGAACACTGAAGCTTTCTTT.

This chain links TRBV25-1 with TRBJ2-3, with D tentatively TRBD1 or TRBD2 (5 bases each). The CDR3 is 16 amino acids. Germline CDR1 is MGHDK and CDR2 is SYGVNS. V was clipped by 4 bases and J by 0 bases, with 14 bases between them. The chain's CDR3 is CASSGTGTASTDTQYF. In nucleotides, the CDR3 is TGTGCCAGCAGTGGCACCGGGACGGCGAGCACAGATACGCAGTATTTT.

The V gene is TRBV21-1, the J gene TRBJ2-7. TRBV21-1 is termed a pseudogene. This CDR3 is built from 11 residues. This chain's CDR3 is CASSHLYEQYV. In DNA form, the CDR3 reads TGTGCCAGCAGCCACCTGTACGAGCAGTACGTC.

The CDR3 DNA is TGCGCCAGCAGCCGCATCCTACTCTCCGGGTCTGAGCAGTTCTTC. Protein sequence: CASSRILLSGSEQFF. The gene calls are TRBV4-1 and TRBJ2-1; D is undetermined. The CDR3 has 15 residues. Trimming took 4 bases from V and 9 from J, leaving 19 bases between them. Germline CDR1 MGHRA, CDR2 YSYEKL.

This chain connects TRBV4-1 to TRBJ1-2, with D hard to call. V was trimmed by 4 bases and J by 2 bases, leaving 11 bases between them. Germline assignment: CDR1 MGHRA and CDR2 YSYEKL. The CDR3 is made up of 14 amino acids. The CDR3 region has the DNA TGCGCCAGCAGCCCTCTTGGCGAAAACTATGGCTACACCTTC. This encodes CASSPLGENYGYTF.

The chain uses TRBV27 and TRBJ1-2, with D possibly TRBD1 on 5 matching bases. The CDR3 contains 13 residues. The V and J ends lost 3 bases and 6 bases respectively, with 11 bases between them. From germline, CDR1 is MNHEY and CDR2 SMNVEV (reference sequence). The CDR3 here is CASSFIGANGYTF. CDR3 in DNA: TGTGCCAGCAGTTTCATTGGGGCTAATGGCTACACCTTC.

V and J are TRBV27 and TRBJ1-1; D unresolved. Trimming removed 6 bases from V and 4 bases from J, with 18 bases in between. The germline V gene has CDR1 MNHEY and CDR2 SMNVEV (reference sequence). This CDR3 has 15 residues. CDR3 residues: CASSLSDGGTTEAFF. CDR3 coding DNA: TGTGCCAGCAGCCTGTCAGACGGAGGCACCACTGAAGCTTTCTTT.

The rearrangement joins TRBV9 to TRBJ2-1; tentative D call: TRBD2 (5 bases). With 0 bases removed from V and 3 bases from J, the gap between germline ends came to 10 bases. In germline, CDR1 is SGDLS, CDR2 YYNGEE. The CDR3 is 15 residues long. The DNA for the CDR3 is TGTGCCAGCAGCGTAGCGGGGTCGGACTACAATGAGCAGTTCTTC. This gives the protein CASSVAGSDYNEQFF.

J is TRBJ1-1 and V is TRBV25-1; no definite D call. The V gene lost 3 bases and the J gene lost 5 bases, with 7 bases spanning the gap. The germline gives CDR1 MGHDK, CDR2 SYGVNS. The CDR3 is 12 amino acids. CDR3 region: CASSDRGTEAFF. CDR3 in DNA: TGTGCCAGCAGTGATCGAGGGACTGAAGCTTTCTTT.

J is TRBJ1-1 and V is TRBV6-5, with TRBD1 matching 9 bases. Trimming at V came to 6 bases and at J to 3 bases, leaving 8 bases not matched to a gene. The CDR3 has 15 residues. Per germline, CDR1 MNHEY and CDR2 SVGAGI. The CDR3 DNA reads TGTGCCAGCAGAGCCGGGACAGGGAAACACACTGAAGCTTTCTTT. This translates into CASRAGTGKHTEAFF.

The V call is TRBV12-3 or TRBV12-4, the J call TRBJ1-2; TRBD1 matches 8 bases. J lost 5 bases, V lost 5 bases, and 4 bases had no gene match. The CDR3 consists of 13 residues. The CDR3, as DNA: TGTGCCAGCAGTCCTAGACAGGGGTATGGCTACACCTTC. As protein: CASSPRQGYGYTF.

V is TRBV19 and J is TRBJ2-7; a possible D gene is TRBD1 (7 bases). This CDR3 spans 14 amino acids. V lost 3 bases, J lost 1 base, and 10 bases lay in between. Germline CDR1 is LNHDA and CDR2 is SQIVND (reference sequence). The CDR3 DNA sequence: TGTGCCAGTAGTATTGCGGGACAGTCCTACGAGCAGTACTTC. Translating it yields CASSIAGQSYEQYF.

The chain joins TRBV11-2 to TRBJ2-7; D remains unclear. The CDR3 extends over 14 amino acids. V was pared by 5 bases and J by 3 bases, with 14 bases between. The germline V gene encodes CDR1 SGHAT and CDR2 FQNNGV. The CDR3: CASSIGFLIYEQYF. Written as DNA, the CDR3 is TGTGCCAGCAGCATAGGGTTCCTAATCTACGAGCAGTACTTC.

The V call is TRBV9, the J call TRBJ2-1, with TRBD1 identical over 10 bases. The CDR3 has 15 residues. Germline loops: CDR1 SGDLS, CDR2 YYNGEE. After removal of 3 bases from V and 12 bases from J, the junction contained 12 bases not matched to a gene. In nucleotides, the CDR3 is TGTGCCAGCAGCGCTCGAAGGACAGGGGGAGTAGGGCAGTTCTTC. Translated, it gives CASSARRTGGVGQFF.

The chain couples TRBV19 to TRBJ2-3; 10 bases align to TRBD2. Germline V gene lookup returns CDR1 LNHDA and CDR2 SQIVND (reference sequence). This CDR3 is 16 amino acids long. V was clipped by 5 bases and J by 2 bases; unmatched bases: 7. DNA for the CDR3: TGTGCCAGTAGTCGTCGGACTAGCGGTATCACAGATACGCAGTATTTT. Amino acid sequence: CASSRRTSGITDTQYF.

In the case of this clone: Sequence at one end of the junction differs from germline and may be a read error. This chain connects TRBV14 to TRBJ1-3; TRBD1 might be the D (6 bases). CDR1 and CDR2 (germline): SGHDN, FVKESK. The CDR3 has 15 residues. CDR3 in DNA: TGTGCCAGCAGACAAGCAGGGACATCTGGAAACACCATATATTTT. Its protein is CASRQAGTSGNTIYF.

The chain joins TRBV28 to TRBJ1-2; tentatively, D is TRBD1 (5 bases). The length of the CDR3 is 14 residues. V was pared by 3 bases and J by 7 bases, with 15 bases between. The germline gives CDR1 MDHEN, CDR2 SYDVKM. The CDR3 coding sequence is TGTGCCAGCAGTTTGATGGGGGAGGTGTCTGGCTACACCTTC. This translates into CASSLMGEVSGYTF.

CDR3 amino acids: CASSSGYTGELFF. CDR3 coding DNA: TGTGCCAGCAGTTCAGGGTACACCGGGGAGCTGTTTTTT. The gene calls are TRBV2 and TRBJ2-2, with TRBD1 as a possible D gene (5 bases). Trimming cost V 5 bases and J 3 bases, with 7 bases left between them. This CDR3 contains 13 residues. Germline CDR1 reads SNHLY; CDR2 reads FYNNEI.

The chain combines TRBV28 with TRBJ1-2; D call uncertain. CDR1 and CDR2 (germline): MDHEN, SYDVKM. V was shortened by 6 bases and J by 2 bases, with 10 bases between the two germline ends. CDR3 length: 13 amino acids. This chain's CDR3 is CASRLTGNYGYTF. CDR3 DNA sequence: TGTGCCAGCAGACTGACGGGGAACTATGGCTACACCTTC.

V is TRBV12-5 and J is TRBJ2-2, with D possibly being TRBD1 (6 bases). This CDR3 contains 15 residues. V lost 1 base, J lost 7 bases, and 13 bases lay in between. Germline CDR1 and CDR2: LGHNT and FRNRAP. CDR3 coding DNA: TGTGCTAGTGGTTTGGAAACAGGGAATGGCGGGGAGCTGTTTTTT. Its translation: CASGLETGNGGELFF.

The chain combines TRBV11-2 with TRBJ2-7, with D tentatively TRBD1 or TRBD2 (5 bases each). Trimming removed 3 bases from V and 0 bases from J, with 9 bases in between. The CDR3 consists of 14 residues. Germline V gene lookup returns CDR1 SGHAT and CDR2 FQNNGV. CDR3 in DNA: TGTGCCAGCAGCTTCGGGACGGGCTCCTACGAGCAGTACTTC. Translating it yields CASSFGTGSYEQYF.

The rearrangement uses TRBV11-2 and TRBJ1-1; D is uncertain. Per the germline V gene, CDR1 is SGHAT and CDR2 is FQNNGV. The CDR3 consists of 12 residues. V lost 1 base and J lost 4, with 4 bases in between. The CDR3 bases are TGTGCCAGCAGCTTAGGGGCCACTGAAGCTTTCTTT. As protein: CASSLGATEAFF.

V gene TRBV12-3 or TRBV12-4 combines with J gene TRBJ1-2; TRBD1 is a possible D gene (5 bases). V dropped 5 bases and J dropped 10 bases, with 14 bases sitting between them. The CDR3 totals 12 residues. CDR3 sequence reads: CASSRRQLDYTF. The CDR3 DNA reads TGTGCCAGCAGTCGAAGACAGCTCGACTACACCTTC.

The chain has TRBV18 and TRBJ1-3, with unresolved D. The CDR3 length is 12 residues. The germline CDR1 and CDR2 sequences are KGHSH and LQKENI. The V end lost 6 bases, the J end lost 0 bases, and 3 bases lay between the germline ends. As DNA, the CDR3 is TGTGCCAGCTCTGGCTCTGGAAACACCATATATTTT. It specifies CASSGSGNTIYF. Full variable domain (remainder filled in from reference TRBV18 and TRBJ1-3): NAGVMQNPRHLVRRRGQEARLRCSPMKGHSHVYWYRQLPEEGLKFMVYLQKENIIDESGMPKERFSAEFPKEGPSILRIQQVVRGDSAAYFCASSGSGNTIYFGEGSWLTVV.

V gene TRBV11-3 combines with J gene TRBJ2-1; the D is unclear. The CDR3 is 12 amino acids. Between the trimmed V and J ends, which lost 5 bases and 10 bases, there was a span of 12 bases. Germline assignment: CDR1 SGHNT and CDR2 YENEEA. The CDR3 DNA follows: TGTGCCAGCAGCCTCCAAGGCTGGGAGCAGTTCTTC. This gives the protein CASSLQGWEQFF.

The CDR3 loop reads CASRGQGATGELFF. The CDR3 coding sequence is TGTGCCAGTAGGGGACAGGGGGCGACCGGGGAGCTGTTTTTT. The chain joins TRBV19 to TRBJ2-2; 12 bases align to TRBD1. The junction had 1 base not matched to a gene; V was cut back by 6 bases and J by 5 bases. The CDR3 spans 14 residues. CDR1 is LNHDA and CDR2 is SQIVND in the germline V gene (reference sequence).